This entry lists 5 T cell receptor beta chains sequenced from one sample in a study of tumor-infiltrating lymphocytes in primary liver carcinoma. From about 0.5 ug of total RNA, TCR beta-specific cDNA was reverse-transcribed using a constant-region primer. Libraries covering TCR beta were generated through three nested multiplex PCR rounds (using a slightly modified ARM-PCR). Each of the first two PCR rounds ran roughly 9 cycles with TRBV1-TRBV30 forward and C-beta reverse primers. TCRdb reprocessed the multiplex PCR reads via MiXCR and lists one record per CDR3 protein. This table holds about 350,000 distinct CDR3 sequences, roughly two thirds found once. The source of the blood RNA was unsorted whole blood, and germline DNA was extracted as well. Sequenced: peripheral blood. The origin of the receptors is a man in his forties with primary liver carcinoma and hepatitis B virus infection.

Note on this clonotype: Lacking the conserved final phenylalanine or tryptophan, this CDR3 likely reflects a read error. The genes are TRBV29-1 and TRBJ2-2; the D gene is possibly TRBD1 (5 bases). V was pared by 3 bases and J by 0 bases, with 5 bases between. Germline CDR1 is SQVTM and CDR2 is ANQGSEA. This CDR3 contains 13 residues. This CDR3 is CSVDRANTGELFL. The CDR3 bases are TGCAGCGTTGACAGGGCGAACACCGGGGAGCTGTTTCTT.

A note on this clonotype: This clone may be a read error of a much larger clone one base away. The chain employs TRBV6-2 or TRBV6-3 and TRBJ2-5, with TRBD1 matching over 7 bases. The J segment lost 2 bases and the V segment lost 10 bases, leaving 7 bases of the junction unmatched. This CDR3 region has 13 residues. Germline CDR1 is MNHEY and CDR2 is SVGEGT. This chain's CDR3 is CANPNRGQETQYF. The CDR3 coding sequence is TGTGCCAACCCCAACAGGGGTCAAGAGACCCAGTACTTC.

This clonotype was detected many times. The V call is TRBV11-2, the J call TRBJ2-3; 13 nucleotides align to TRBD2. V trimming: 9 bases; J trimming: 2 bases; junction bases outside the gene matches: 11. The germline V gene encodes CDR1 SGHAT and CDR2 FQNNGV. This CDR3 comprises 17 residues. For the CDR3, the DNA is TGTGCCAGTCGCCCTCCGGGACTAGCGGGGTTCACAGATACGCAGTATTTT. This sequence encodes CASRPPGLAGFTDTQYF.

This clonotype was recorded many times. The rearrangement uses TRBV6-6 and TRBJ2-6; the D gene is possibly TRBD1 (5 bases). The germline V gene has CDR1 MNHNY and CDR2 SVGAGI (reference sequence). V was cut by 6 bases and J by 4 bases, with 16 bases left in between. The CDR3 extends over 16 amino acids. CDR3 residues: CASRPETGSGANVLTF. The CDR3 DNA sequence: TGTGCCAGCAGACCCGAAACAGGATCAGGGGCCAACGTCCTGACTTTC.

This clonotype showed up just once. This may be a read error, as it is one base from a much larger clone. The chain recombines TRBV6-2 or TRBV6-3 with TRBJ2-7; TRBD2 aligns across 12 bases. This CDR3 has 14 residues. Germline lookup yields CDR1 MNHEY and CDR2 SVGEGT. The DNA of the CDR3 is TGTGCCAGCAGACGACTAGCGGGAGCCTACGAGCCGTACTTC. Protein: CASRRLAGAYEPYF.